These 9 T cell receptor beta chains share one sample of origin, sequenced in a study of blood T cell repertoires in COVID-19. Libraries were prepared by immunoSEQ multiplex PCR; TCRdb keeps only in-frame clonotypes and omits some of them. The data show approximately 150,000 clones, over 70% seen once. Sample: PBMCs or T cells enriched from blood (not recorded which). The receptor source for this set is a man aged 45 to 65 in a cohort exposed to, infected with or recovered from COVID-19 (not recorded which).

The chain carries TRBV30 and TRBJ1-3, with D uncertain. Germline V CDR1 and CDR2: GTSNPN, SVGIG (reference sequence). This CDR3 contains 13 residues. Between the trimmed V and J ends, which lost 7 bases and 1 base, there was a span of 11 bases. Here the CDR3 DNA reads TGTGCCTCAACCGGGTCTTCTGGAAACACCATATATTTT. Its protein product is CASTGSSGNTIYF. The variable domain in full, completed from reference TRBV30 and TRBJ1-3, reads SQTIHQWPATLVQPVGSPLSLECTVEGTSNPNLYWYRQAAGRGLQLLFYSVGIGQISSEVPQNLSASRPQDRQFILSSKKLLLSDSGFYLCASTGSSGNTIYFGEGSWLTVV.

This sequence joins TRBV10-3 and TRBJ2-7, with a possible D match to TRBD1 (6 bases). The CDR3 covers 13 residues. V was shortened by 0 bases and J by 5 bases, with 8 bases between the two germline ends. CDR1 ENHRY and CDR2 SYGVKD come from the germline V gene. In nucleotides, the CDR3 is TGTGCCATCAGTGAGTCGAAGGGGGACGAGCAGTACTTC. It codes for CAISESKGDEQYF.

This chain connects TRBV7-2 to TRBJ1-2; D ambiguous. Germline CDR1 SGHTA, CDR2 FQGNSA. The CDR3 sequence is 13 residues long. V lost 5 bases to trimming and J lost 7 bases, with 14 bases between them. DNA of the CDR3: TGTGCCAGCAGCCCCAGGCGGGTTGGTGGCTACACCTTC. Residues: CASSPRRVGGYTF.

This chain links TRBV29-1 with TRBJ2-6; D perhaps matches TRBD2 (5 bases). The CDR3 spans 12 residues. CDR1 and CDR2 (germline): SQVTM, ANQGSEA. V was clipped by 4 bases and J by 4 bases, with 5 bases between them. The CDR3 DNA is TGCAGCGTTGCGGGGGGGGCCAACGTCCTGACTTTC. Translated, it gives CSVAGGANVLTF.

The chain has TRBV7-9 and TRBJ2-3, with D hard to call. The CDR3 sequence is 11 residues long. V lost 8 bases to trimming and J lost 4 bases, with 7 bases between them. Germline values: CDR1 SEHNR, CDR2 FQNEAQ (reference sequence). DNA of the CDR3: TGTGCCAGCGCGAGGCCAGATACGCAGTATTTT. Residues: CASARPDTQYF.

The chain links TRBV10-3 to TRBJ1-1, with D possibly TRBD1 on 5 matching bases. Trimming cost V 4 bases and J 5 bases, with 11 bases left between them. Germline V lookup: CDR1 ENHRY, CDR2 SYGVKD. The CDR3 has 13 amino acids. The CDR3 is CAISGTGNTEAFF. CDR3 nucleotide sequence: TGTGCCATCAGTGGTACAGGAAATACTGAAGCTTTCTTT.

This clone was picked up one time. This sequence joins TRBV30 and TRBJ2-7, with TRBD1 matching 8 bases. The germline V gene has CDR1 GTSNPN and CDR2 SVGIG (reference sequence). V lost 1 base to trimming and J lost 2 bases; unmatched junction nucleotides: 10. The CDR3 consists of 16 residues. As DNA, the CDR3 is TGTGCCTGGAGTGCCGTGGGACAGGCGGGGACCTACGAGCAGTACTTC. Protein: CAWSAVGQAGTYEQYF. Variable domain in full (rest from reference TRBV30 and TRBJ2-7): SQTIHQWPATLVQPVGSPLSLECTVEGTSNPNLYWYRQAAGRGLQLLFYSVGIGQISSEVPQNLSASRPQDRQFILSSKKLLLSDSGFYLCAWSAVGQAGTYEQYFGPGTRLTVT.

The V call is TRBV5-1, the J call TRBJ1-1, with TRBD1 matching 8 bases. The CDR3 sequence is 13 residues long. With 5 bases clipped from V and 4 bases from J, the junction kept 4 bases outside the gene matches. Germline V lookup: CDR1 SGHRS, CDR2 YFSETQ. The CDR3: CASSLDRGTEAFF. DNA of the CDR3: TGCGCCAGCAGTCTCGACAGGGGCACTGAAGCTTTCTTT.

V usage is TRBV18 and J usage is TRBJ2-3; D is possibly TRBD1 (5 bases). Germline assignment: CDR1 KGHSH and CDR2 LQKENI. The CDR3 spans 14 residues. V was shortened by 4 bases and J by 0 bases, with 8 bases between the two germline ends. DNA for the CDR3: TGTGCCAGCTCACTTGGGGCTAGCACAGATACGCAGTATTTT. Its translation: CASSLGASTDTQYF.